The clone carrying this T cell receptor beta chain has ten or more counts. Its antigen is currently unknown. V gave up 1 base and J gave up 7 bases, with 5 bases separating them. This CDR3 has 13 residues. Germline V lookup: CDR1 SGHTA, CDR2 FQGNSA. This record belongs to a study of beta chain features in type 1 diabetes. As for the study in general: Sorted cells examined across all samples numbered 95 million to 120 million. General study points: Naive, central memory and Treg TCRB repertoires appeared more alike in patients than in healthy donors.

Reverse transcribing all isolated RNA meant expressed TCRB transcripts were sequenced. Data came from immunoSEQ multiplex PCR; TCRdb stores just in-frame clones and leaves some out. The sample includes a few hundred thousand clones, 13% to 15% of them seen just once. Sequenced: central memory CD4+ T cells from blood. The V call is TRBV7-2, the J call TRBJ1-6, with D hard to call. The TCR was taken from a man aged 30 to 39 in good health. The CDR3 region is CASSLGLNSPLHF. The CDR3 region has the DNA TGTGCCAGCAGCTTAGGTTTGAATTCACCCCTCCACTTT.